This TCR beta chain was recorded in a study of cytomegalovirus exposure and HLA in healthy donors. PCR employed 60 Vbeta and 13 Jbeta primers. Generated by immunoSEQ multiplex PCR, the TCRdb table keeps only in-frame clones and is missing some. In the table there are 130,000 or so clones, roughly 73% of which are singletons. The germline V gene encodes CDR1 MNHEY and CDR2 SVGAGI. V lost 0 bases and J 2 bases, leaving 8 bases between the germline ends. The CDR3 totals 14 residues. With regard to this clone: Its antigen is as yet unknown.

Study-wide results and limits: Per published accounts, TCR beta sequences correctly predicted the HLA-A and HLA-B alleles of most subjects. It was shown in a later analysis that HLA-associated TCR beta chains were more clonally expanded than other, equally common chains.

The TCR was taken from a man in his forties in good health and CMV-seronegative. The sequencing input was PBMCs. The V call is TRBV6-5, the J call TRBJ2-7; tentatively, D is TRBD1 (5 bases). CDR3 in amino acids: CASSYSGPAYEQYF. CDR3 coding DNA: TGTGCCAGCAGTTACTCGGGGCCCGCCTACGAGCAGTACTTC.